This TCR beta chain derives from a study of identical twins. TCRdb reanalysed the 5' RACE reads using MiXCR and keeps one entry per CDR3 protein. The sample yields about 530,000 distinct CDR3 sequences, approximately 16% seen once. In this sample, this clonotype turned up a few times. This sample was also put to use in a study of yellow fever vaccine responses in identical twins.

The TCR comes from a young woman in good health. The sample was CD4+ T cells sorted from blood.

The CDR3 loop reads CASSPGLAGGLSYNEQFF. DNA of the CDR3: TGCGCCAGCAGCCCGGGACTAGCGGGGGGCCTCTCCTACAATGAGCAGTTCTTC. The chain couples TRBV5-1 to TRBJ2-1, with 15 nucleotides matching TRBD2. Germline CDR1 and CDR2: SGHRS and YFSETQ. This CDR3 comprises 18 residues. Trimming cost V 4 bases and J 0 bases; bases outside gene matches: 5.